This T cell receptor (beta chain) appears in the sequencing data of a study of T cell changes during pregnancy in multiple sclerosis. Sequencing used immunoSEQ multiplex PCR; TCRdb keeps in-frame clones, though not all of them. Of approximately 13,000 clones detected, 85% to 90% appear once; the ten largest clones hold under 15%. Trimming took 4 bases from V and 6 from J; bases not matched to a gene: 9. The germline CDR1 and CDR2 sequences are SGHTA and FQGTGA. The CDR3 has 16 amino acids. The receptor comes from a female donor in good health, enrolled as a control in a pregnancy study. The rearrangement links TRBV7-3 to TRBJ2-4; 10 positions agree with TRBD2. Sequencing used CD8+ T cells from peripheral blood mononuclear cells, obtained after pregnancy. The CDR3 spells CASSSQAGGEGNIQYF. The DNA for the CDR3 is TGTGCCAGCAGCTCCCAAGCGGGAGGGGAGGGAAACATTCAGTACTTC.